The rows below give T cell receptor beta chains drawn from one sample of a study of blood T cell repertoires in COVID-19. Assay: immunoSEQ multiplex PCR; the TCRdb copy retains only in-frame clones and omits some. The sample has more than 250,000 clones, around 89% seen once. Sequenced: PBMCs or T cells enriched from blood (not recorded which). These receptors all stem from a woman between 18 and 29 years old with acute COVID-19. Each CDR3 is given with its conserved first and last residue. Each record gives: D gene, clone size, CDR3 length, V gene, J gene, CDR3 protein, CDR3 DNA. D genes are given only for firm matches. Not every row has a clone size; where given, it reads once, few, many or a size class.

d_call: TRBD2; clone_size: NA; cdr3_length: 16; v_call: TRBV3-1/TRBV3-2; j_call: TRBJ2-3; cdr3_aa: CASSQDPSGTSDTQYF; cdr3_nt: TGTGCCAGCAGCCAAGATCCCAGCGGGACGTCAGATACGCAGTATTTT
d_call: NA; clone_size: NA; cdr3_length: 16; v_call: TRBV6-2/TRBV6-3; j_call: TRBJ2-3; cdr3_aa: CASSKGTDRGTDTQYF; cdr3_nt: TGTGCCAGCAGCAAGGGGACCGACCGGGGGACAGATACGCAGTATTTT
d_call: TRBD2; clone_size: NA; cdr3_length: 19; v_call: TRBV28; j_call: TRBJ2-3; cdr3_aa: CASSLVPPGLAGYLDTQYF; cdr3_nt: TGTGCCAGCAGTTTAGTCCCCCCGGGACTAGCGGGGTACTTAGATACGCAGTATTTT
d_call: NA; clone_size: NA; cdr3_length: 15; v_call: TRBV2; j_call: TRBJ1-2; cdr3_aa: CASSELYKGRGGYTF; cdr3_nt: TGTGCCAGCAGTGAACTTTATAAGGGGCGAGGAGGCTACACCTTC
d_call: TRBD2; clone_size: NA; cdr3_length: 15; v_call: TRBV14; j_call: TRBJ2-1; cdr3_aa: CASSHRTSSINEQFF; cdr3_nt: TGTGCCAGCAGCCACCGGACTAGTTCGATCAATGAGCAGTTCTTC
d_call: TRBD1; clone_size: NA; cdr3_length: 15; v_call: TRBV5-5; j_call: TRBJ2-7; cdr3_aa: CASSQTGGSYYEQYF; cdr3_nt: TGTGCCAGCAGTCAGACAGGGGGCTCTTACTACGAGCAGTACTTC
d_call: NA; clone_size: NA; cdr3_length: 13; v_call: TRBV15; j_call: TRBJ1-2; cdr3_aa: CATSRAGNYGYTF; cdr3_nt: TGTGCCACCAGCAGAGCAGGGAACTATGGCTACACCTTC
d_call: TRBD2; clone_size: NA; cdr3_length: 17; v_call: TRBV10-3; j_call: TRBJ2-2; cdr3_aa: CAIKGTSGRVNTGELFF; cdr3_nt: TGTGCCATCAAAGGGACTAGCGGGAGAGTAAACACCGGGGAGCTGTTTTTT
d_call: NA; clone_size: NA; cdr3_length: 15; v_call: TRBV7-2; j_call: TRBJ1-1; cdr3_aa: CASSLTGGVNTEAFF; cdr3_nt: TGTGCCAGCAGCTTAACGGGGGGCGTGAACACTGAAGCTTTCTTT
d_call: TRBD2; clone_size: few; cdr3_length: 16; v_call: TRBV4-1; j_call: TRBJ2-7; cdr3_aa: CASSQDYLAGPYEQYF; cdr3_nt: TGCGCCAGCAGCCAAGATTACCTAGCGGGACCGTACGAGCAGTACTTC
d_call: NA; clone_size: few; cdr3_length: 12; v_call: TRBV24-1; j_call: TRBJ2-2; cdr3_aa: CATNGNTGELFF; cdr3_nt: TGTGCCACCAACGGGAACACCGGGGAGCTGTTTTTT
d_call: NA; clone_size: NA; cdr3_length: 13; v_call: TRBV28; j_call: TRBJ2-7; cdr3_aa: CASSRETSYEQYF; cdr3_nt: TGTGCCAGCAGTCGGGAGACTTCCTACGAGCAGTACTTC
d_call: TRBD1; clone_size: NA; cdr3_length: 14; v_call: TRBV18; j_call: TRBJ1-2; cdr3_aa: CASTSGTGYYGYTF; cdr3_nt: TGTGCCAGCACTTCTGGGACAGGGTACTATGGCTACACCTTC
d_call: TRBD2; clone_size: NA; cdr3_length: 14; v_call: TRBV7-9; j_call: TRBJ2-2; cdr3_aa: CASSIAGLTGELFF; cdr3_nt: TGTGCCAGCAGTATAGCGGGATTAACCGGGGAGCTGTTTTTT
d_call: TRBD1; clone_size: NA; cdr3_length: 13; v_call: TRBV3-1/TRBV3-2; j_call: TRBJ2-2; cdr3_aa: CASRGTVSGELFF; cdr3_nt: TGTGCCAGCAGGGGGACAGTGTCCGGGGAGCTGTTTTTT
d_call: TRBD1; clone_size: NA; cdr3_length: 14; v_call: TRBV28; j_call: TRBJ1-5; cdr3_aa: CASLRGGGNQPQHF; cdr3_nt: TGTGCCAGCCTAAGAGGGGGCGGCAATCAGCCCCAGCATTTT
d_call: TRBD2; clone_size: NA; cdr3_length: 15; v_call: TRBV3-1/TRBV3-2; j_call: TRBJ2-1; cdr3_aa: CASSQAGRGWDEQFF; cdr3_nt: TGTGCCAGCAGCCAAGCGGGGAGGGGTTGGGATGAGCAGTTCTTC
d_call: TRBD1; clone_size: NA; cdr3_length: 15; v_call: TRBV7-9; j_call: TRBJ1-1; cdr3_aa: CASSPRTGRNTEAFF; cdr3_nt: TGTGCCAGCAGCCCTCGGACAGGGCGGAACACTGAAGCTTTCTTT
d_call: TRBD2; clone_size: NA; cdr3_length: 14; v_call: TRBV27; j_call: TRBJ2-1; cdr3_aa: CASTVQRGYNEQFF; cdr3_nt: TGTGCCAGCACCGTCCAGCGGGGATACAATGAGCAGTTCTTC
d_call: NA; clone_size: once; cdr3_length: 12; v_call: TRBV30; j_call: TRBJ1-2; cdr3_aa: CAWRQGNYGYTF; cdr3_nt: TGTGCCTGGAGACAGGGAAACTATGGCTACACCTTC
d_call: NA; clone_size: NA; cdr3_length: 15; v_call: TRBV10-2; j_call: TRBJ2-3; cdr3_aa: CASTLADPLTDTQYF; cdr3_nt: TGCGCCAGCACTTTAGCGGACCCTCTCACAGATACGCAGTATTTT
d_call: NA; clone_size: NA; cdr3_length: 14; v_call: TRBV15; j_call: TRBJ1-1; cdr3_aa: CATSSRDTQMVAFF; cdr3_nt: TGTGCCACCAGCTCTAGGGACACCCAGATGGTGGCTTTCTTT
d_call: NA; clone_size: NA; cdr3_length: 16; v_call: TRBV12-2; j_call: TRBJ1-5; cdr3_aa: CASRFPESNSNQPQHF; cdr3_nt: TGTGCAAGTCGCTTCCCGGAGTCGAATAGCAATCAGCCCCAGCATTTT
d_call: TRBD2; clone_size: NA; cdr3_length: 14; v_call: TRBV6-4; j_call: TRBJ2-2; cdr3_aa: CAARAGANTGELFF; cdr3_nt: TGTGCCGCAAGGGCGGGAGCGAACACCGGGGAGCTGTTTTTT
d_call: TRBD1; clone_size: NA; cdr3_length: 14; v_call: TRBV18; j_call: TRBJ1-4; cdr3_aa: CASSPTGRFEKLFF; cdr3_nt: TGTGCCAGCTCGCCGACAGGGCGCTTTGAAAAACTGTTTTTT
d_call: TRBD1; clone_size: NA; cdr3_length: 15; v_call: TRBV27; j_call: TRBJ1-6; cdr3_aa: CASNKQGALDSPLHF; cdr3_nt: TGTGCCAGCAATAAACAGGGGGCGCTGGATTCACCCCTCCACTTT
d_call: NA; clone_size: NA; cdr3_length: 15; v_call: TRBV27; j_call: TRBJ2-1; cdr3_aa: CASSSGTSTNNEQFF; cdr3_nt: TGTGCCAGCAGTTCGGGAACTAGTACGAACAATGAGCAGTTCTTC
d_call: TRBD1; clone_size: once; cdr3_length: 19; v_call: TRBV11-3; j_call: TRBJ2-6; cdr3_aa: CASSLARPPTGTGANVLTF; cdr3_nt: TGTGCCAGCAGCTTAGCTCGCCCCCCGACAGGGACCGGGGCCAACGTCCTGACTTTC
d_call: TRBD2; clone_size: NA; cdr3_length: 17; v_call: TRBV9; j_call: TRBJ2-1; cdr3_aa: CASSVYSSGRAGGEQFF; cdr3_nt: TGTGCCAGCAGCGTATATAGTAGCGGGAGGGCCGGGGGTGAGCAGTTCTTC
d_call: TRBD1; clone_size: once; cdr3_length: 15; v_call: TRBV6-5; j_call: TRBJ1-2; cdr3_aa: CASSWTKGQNYGYTF; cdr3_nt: TGTGCCAGCAGTTGGACCAAGGGACAGAACTATGGCTACACCTTC
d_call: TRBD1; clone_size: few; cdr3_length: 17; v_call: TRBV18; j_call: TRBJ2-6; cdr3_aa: CASSPRTGNSGANVLTF; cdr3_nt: TGTGCCAGCTCACCTAGGACAGGCAACTCTGGGGCCAACGTCCTGACTTTC
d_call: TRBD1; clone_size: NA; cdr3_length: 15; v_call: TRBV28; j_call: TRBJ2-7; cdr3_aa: CASSHTGTGGYEQYF; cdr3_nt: TGTGCCAGCAGCCACACCGGGACAGGGGGCTACGAGCAGTACTTC
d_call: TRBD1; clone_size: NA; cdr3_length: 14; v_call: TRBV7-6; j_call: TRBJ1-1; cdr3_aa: CASSPTGAHTEAFF; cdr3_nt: TGTGCCAGCAGCCCAACAGGGGCCCACACTGAAGCTTTCTTT
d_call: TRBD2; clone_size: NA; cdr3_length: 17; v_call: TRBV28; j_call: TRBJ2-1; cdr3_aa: CASSSTDSSGIYNEQFF; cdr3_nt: TGTGCCAGCAGTTCCACTGACTCTAGCGGCATATACAATGAGCAGTTCTTC
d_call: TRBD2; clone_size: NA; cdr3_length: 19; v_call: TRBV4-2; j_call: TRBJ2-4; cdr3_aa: CASSQGPAGATSAKNIQYF; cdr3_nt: TGTGCCAGCAGCCAAGGGCCAGCGGGAGCCACTTCCGCAAAAAACATTCAGTACTTC
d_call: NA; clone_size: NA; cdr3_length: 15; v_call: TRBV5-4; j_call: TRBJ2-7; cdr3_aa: CASSLKAGYPREQYF; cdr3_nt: TGTGCCAGCAGCTTAAAGGCAGGTTACCCTCGGGAGCAGTACTTC
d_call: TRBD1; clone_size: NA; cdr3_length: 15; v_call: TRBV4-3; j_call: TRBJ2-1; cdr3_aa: CASSQDWTGGNEQFF; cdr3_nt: TGCGCCAGCAGCCAAGATTGGACAGGGGGCAATGAGCAGTTCTTC
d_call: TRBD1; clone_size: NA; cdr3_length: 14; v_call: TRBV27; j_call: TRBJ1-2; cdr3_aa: CASSLYRDSNGYTF; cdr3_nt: TGTGCCAGCAGTCTCTACCGGGACAGCAATGGCTACACCTTC
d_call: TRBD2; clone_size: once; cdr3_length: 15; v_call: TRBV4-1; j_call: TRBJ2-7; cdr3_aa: CASSQAGTSGYEQYF; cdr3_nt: TGCGCCAGCAGCCAAGCCGGGACTAGCGGTTACGAGCAGTACTTC
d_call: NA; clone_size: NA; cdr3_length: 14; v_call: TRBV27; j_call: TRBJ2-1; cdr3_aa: CASSWRDSYNEQFF; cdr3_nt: TGTGCCAGCAGTTGGAGAGACTCCTACAATGAGCAGTTCTTC
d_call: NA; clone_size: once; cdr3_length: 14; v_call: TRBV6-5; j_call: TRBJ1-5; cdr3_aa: CASSSDRKNQPQHF; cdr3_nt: TGTGCCAGCAGCTCGGACAGAAAAAATCAGCCCCAGCATTTT
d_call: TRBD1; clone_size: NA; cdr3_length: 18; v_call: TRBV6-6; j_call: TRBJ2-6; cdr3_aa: CASSRQGQILPGANVLTF; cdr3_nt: TGTGCCAGCAGTCGACAGGGGCAAATCCTCCCTGGGGCCAACGTCCTGACTTTC